A selection of T cell receptor beta chains follows, all from one sample in a study of vaccination and CD4 T cells after COVID-19. These receptors' targets are unknown. TCRdb re-called the PCR reads with MiXCR, one entry per CDR3 protein. The data show 16,000 or so distinct CDR3 sequences, with under 55% seen just once and 16% held by the top ten. Sequenced here: CD4+ T cells from blood, cultured in vitro, sampled about 7 months after SARS-CoV-2 vaccination. Receptor source: a human donor who had recovered from COVID-19. Both conserved end residues are part of each CDR3. The D gene is left open where the match is weak. Part of the rows lack a size; the others show once, few, many or a class for expanded clones.

abundance	v_gene	d_gene	j_gene	CDR3aa	CDR3nt
few	TRBV20-1	.	TRBJ1-2	CSARGGGTVYYGYTF	TGCAGTGCTAGAGGGGGAGGGACGGTTTACTATGGCTACACCTTC
.	TRBV20-1	TRBD2	TRBJ2-1	CSARSDLAGESIEQFF	TGCAGTGCTAGATCTGATCTAGCGGGAGAGAGTATTGAGCAGTTCTTC
.	TRBV5-6	.	TRBJ1-2	CASNRDENYGYTF	TGTGCCAGCAATAGGGACGAAAACTATGGCTACACCTTC
.	TRBV27	TRBD1	TRBJ1-1	CASSPRTGGGSGAFF	TGTGCCAGCAGCCCGCGGACAGGGGGGGGATCTGGGGCTTTCTTT
once	TRBV7-2	.	TRBJ2-5	CASSTGLIQETQYF	TGTGCCAGCAGCACCGGACTAATCCAAGAGACCCAGTACTTC
.	TRBV7-2	TRBD1	TRBJ1-6	CASSLSGTGVSPLHF	TGTGCCAGCAGCCTGTCCGGGACAGGGGTCTCACCCCTCCACTTT
.	TRBV6-5	TRBD1	TRBJ1-5	CASSYHDRGYQPQHF	TGTGCCAGCAGTTACCATGACAGGGGGTATCAGCCCCAGCATTTT
few	TRBV11-2	TRBD1	TRBJ1-2	CASSLPGGYGYTF	TGTGCCAGCAGCTTGCCAGGGGGCTATGGCTACACCTTC
once	TRBV7-9	.	TRBJ1-6	CASSSYRESPLHF	TGTGCCAGCAGCTCCTACAGGGAGTCACCCCTCCACTTT
few	TRBV20-1	TRBD2	TRBJ2-1	CSGSGGLYDEQFF	TGCAGTGGAAGCGGGGGCCTGTACGATGAGCAGTTCTTC
few	TRBV2	TRBD1	TRBJ1-2	CASSGQGGDYGYTF	TGTGCCAGCAGTGGACAGGGAGGAGACTATGGCTACACCTTC
few	TRBV7-2	.	TRBJ1-2	CASSFSIYSANYGYTF	TGTGCCAGCAGCTTTTCGATATATTCGGCTAACTATGGCTACACCTTC
.	TRBV7-9	TRBD1	TRBJ2-6	CASSDRVGANVLTF	TGTGCCAGCAGCGACAGGGTTGGGGCCAACGTCCTGACTTTC
few	TRBV20-1	TRBD2	TRBJ2-5	CSASSGGEETQYF	TGCAGTGCTAGTAGCGGGGGGGAAGAGACCCAGTACTTC
.	TRBV5-4	TRBD2	TRBJ2-3	CASSRGLAGSTDTQYF	TGTGCCAGCAGCAGGGGACTAGCGGGGAGCACAGATACGCAGTATTTT
few	TRBV20-1	.	TRBJ1-2	CSARVANYGYTF	TGCAGTGCTAGAGTAGCTAACTATGGCTACACCTTC
.	TRBV20-1	TRBD2	TRBJ2-3	CSARDGGVGTDTQYF	TGCAGTGCTAGAGACGGGGGGGTTGGCACAGATACGCAGTATTTT
.	TRBV7-6	.	TRBJ1-5	CASSLGLNQPQHF	TGTGCCAGCAGCTTAGGACTTAATCAGCCCCAGCATTTT
few	TRBV10-3	.	TRBJ1-2	CAISSTTGYGYTF	TGTGCCATCAGTTCAACGACAGGCTATGGCTACACCTTC
.	TRBV24-1	TRBD2	TRBJ2-5	CATSDPTSGRAIETQYF	TGTGCCACCAGTGACCCGACTAGCGGGAGGGCCATAGAGACCCAGTACTTC
.	TRBV6-4	TRBD1	TRBJ1-1	CASRNRTGKTEAFF	TGTGCCAGCAGAAACCGGACAGGGAAGACTGAAGCTTTCTTT
few	TRBV6-2/TRBV6-3	.	TRBJ1-2	CASSYGVGPNYGYTF	TGTGCCAGCAGTTACGGTGTAGGACCCAACTATGGCTACACCTTC
.	TRBV20-1	.	TRBJ2-2	CSAGLGGSNTGELFF	TGCAGTGCTGGCCTAGGGGGATCGAACACCGGGGAGCTGTTTTTT
.	TRBV7-2	.	TRBJ2-4	CASSFSHGNIQYF	TGTGCCAGCAGCTTCTCCCACGGGAACATTCAGTACTTC
few	TRBV20-1	TRBD1	TRBJ1-2	CSSRTGANYGYTF	TGCAGTTCAAGGACAGGCGCTAACTATGGCTACACCTTC
.	TRBV6-5	.	TRBJ2-3	CASSYTPNTDTQYF	TGTGCCAGCAGTTATACCCCAAACACAGATACGCAGTATTTT
.	TRBV20-1	.	TRBJ2-3	CSARDTRGTDTQYF	TGCAGTGCTAGGGACACTAGAGGCACAGATACGCAGTATTTT
.	TRBV20-1	TRBD2	TRBJ2-2	CSARDGTRSTGELFF	TGCAGTGCTAGAGACGGGACTAGGAGCACCGGGGAGCTGTTTTTT
.	TRBV7-2	.	TRBJ2-4	CASSLGRVTPQNIQYF	TGTGCCAGCAGCTTGGGCAGGGTCACTCCTCAAAACATTCAGTACTTC
few	TRBV6-1	.	TRBJ2-1	CASSERHPRSSYNEQFF	TGTGCCAGCAGTGAGAGGCACCCCAGGAGCTCCTACAATGAGCAGTTCTTC
.	TRBV7-9	.	TRBJ1-1	CASSLRGRDTEAFF	TGTGCCAGCAGCTTAAGGGGGAGGGACACTGAAGCTTTCTTT
.	TRBV15	.	TRBJ2-1	CATSREGGRFYNEQFF	TGTGCCACCAGCAGAGAAGGGGGGAGGTTCTACAATGAGCAGTTCTTC
.	TRBV20-1	TRBD2	TRBJ2-3	CSARRREATDTQYF	TGCAGTGCTAGACGGCGGGAGGCCACAGATACGCAGTATTTT
.	TRBV19	TRBD1	TRBJ1-2	CASSRTGGNYGYTF	TGTGCCAGTAGTCGGACAGGGGGAAACTATGGCTACACCTTC
.	TRBV5-1	.	TRBJ1-1	CASSLGVGRPGNTEAFF	TGCGCCAGCAGCTTGGGTGTGGGCCGGCCGGGGAACACTGAAGCTTTCTTT
.	TRBV20-1	.	TRBJ2-2	CSASVGAMNTGELFF	TGCAGTGCTAGCGTAGGGGCGATGAACACCGGGGAGCTGTTTTTT
.	TRBV7-6	TRBD2	TRBJ2-3	CASSSPLSGGLRDTQYF	TGTGCCAGCAGCTCGCCACTCAGCGGGGGGTTAAGAGATACGCAGTATTTT
.	TRBV19	.	TRBJ2-1	CASRDASGEQFF	TGTGCCAGCCGGGACGCTTCGGGGGAGCAGTTCTTC
.	TRBV20-1	.	TRBJ2-1	CSARSESSYNEQFF	TGCAGTGCTAGATCCGAGAGCTCCTACAATGAGCAGTTCTTC
few	TRBV27	TRBD1	TRBJ1-2	CASRRTGQGALSGYTF	TGTGCCAGCAGGCGGACAGGACAGGGGGCCCTCTCTGGCTACACCTTC
.	TRBV20-1	.	TRBJ2-7	CSASFGPSSYEQYF	TGCAGTGCTAGCTTCGGTCCGAGCTCCTACGAGCAGTACTTC
.	TRBV6-1	.	TRBJ2-7	CASSGGGGLEQYF	TGTGCCAGCAGTGGGGGAGGGGGGCTCGAGCAGTACTTC